Listed here is a single T cell receptor beta chain. The antigen remains unidentified. Noted time point: blood from clinic visit 5 months post-surgery; TSC patient then seizure free. Only cases whose brain tissue showed the highest T cell transcript signatures were sequenced. Patients received at least one anti-epileptic drug before surgery. V was clipped by 5 bases and J by 6 bases; unmatched bases: 8. This CDR3 has 14 amino acids. Looked up from germline, CDR1 is PRHDT and CDR2 is FYEKMQ (reference sequence). These data come from a study of brain T cells in children with intractable seizures. Study outcomes and limitations: Absence of clones before surgery may stem from lower sequencing depth. Only CDR3 sequence similarity suggested viral specificity, without known HCMV serostatus.

Using immunoSEQ multiplex PCR, the repertoire was profiled, and TCRdb retains in-frame clones only, with some absent. In the table there are around 340,000 clones, 85% to 95% of which are singletons. The chain uses TRBV13 and TRBJ2-7; 9 bases match TRBD1. The sequence derives from a boy in the first two years of life with tuberous sclerosis and intractable seizures. The sequenced sample was peripheral blood, obtained less than 6 months after surgery. For the CDR3, the DNA is TGTGCCAGCAGCGCCTTTGACAGGGGGGGCGAGCAGTACTTC. Protein product: CASSAFDRGGEQYF.